These 12 T cell receptor beta chains originate from one sample sequenced in a study of blood T cell repertoires in COVID-19. Assay: immunoSEQ multiplex PCR; the TCRdb copy retains only in-frame clones and omits some. The sample comprises 78,000 or so clones, about four fifths of which are singletons, and 9% to 10% rests with the top ten. The material sequenced was peripheral blood. Every receptor here comes from a human donor in a cohort sampled during active COVID-19.

This clone was seen a few times. The chain is built from TRBV2 and TRBJ2-2, with D possibly TRBD1 on 6 matching bases. This CDR3 comprises 15 residues. Germline V gives CDR1 SNHLY, CDR2 FYNNEI. Trimming took off 5 bases at V and 1 base at J, with 11 bases between the two ends. The CDR3 bases are TGTGCCAGCAGTCCCGGACAGAAGAACACCGGGGAGCTGTTTTTT. It translates to CASSPGQKNTGELFF.

This clone was seen only a few times. The V gene is TRBV5-1, the J gene TRBJ2-5, with 8 bases fitting TRBD1. CDR1 is SGHRS, CDR2 YFSETQ, per germline. The V segment lost 1 base and the J segment 1 base; nucleotides outside the gene matches: 3. There are 15 residues in the CDR3. The CDR3 sequence: CASSLTGGTQETQYF. The CDR3 DNA follows: TGCGCCAGCAGCTTGACAGGGGGAACCCAAGAGACCCAGTACTTC.

The rearrangement joins TRBV27 to TRBJ2-3, with TRBD2 matching over 7 bases. Germline CDR1 and CDR2: MNHEY and SMNVEV (reference sequence). The CDR3 sequence is 15 residues long. With 2 bases clipped from V and 5 bases from J, the junction kept 7 bases outside the gene matches. The DNA of the CDR3 is TGTGCCAGCAGTTTAGGGCGGGGGAGGGGAGATACGCAGTATTTT. The encoded protein is CASSLGRGRGDTQYF.

The V and J genes are TRBV4-2 and TRBJ2-7; 10 bases are shared with TRBD1. The CDR3 has 14 amino acids. V was clipped by 2 bases and J by 3 bases; unmatched bases: 1. The germline V gene has CDR1 LGHNA and CDR2 YNFKEQ. CDR3 sequence: CASSQWTGGYEQYF. CDR3 nucleotides: TGTGCCAGCAGCCAATGGACAGGGGGCTACGAGCAGTACTTC.

The chain employs TRBV29-1 and TRBJ2-5; TRBD1 agrees at 7 bases. The CDR3 is 16 residues long. Germline V gives CDR1 SQVTM, CDR2 ANQGSEA. Trimming at V came to 7 bases and at J to 5 bases, leaving 19 bases not matched to a gene. CDR3 sequence reads: CSGLKSSGGTGETQYF. The CDR3 coding sequence is TGCAGCGGCCTGAAGAGCTCAGGGGGAACAGGGGAGACCCAGTACTTC. Full variable domain (outside the CDR3, taken from reference TRBV29-1 and TRBJ2-5): SAVISQKPSRDICQRGTSLTIQCQVDSQVTMMFWYRQQPGQSLTLIATANQGSEATYESGFVIDKFPISRPNLTFSTLTVSNMSPEDSSIYLCSGLKSSGGTGETQYFGPGTRLLVL.

This chain links TRBV7-3 with TRBJ2-5; 10 bases line up with TRBD1. V lost 3 bases and J lost 4; bases outside the gene matches: 5. Germline values: CDR1 SGHTA, CDR2 FQGTGA. The CDR3 is 15 residues long. The CDR3: CASSFATGGVETQYF. CDR3 DNA: TGTGCCAGCAGCTTCGCGACAGGGGGCGTAGAGACCCAGTACTTC.

The chain is built from TRBV11-2 and TRBJ2-3, with 7 bases matching TRBD2. CDR1 and CDR2 from the germline V gene are SGHAT and FQNNGV. The CDR3 length is 16 residues. J was trimmed by 1 base and V by 2 bases; bases with no gene match: 6. The CDR3 is CASSLTVGGGTDTQYF. DNA of the CDR3: TGTGCCAGCAGCTTAACGGTGGGAGGGGGCACAGATACGCAGTATTTT.

V and J are TRBV7-2 and TRBJ1-2; D is perhaps TRBD1 (5 bases). Germline CDR1 reads SGHTA; CDR2 reads FQGNSA. The V end was cut by 5 bases, the J end by 8 bases, with 21 bases between. CDR3 size: 15 residues. This CDR3 reads CASSPTGGERGGYTF. The CDR3, as DNA: TGTGCCAGCAGCCCGACGGGGGGAGAAAGGGGAGGCTACACCTTC.

The rearrangement joins TRBV18 to TRBJ2-1, with D tentatively TRBD2 (6 bases). CDR1 and CDR2 (germline): KGHSH, LQKENI. Trimming removed 3 bases at V and 5 bases at J, with 14 bases between. CDR3 length: 15 residues. CDR3 in amino acids: CASSPQASVNNEQFF. DNA for the CDR3: TGTGCCAGCTCACCGCAGGCTAGCGTAAACAATGAGCAGTTCTTC.

In its sample, this clone was seen once. The chain uses TRBV13 and TRBJ1-1; D is possibly TRBD1 (6 bases). Trimming cost V 3 bases and J 6 bases, with 11 bases left between them. Germline lookup yields CDR1 PRHDT and CDR2 FYEKMQ (reference sequence). The CDR3 sequence is 13 residues long. DNA of the CDR3: TGTGCCAGCAGCTTCCCTACAGGGCCTGAAGCTTTCTTT. It encodes CASSFPTGPEAFF.

V gene TRBV18 combines with J gene TRBJ2-2, with TRBD2 as a possible D gene (6 bases). The CDR3 sequence is 15 residues long. Trimming removed 2 bases at V and 0 bases at J, with 7 bases between. Germline CDR1 KGHSH, CDR2 LQKENI. The CDR3 DNA is TGTGCCAGCTCACCAGCGGGACCGAACACCGGGGAGCTGTTTTTT. Residues: CASSPAGPNTGELFF.

The genes are TRBV9 and TRBJ1-6; D not resolved. With 4 bases removed from V and 10 bases from J, the gap between germline ends came to 18 bases. The CDR3 contains 15 residues. Per the germline V gene, CDR1 is SGDLS and CDR2 is YYNGEE. Written as DNA, the CDR3 is TGTGCCAGCAGCCTAGAAGGAGGGCTGGGATCACCCCTCCACTTT. Its protein is CASSLEGGLGSPLHF.